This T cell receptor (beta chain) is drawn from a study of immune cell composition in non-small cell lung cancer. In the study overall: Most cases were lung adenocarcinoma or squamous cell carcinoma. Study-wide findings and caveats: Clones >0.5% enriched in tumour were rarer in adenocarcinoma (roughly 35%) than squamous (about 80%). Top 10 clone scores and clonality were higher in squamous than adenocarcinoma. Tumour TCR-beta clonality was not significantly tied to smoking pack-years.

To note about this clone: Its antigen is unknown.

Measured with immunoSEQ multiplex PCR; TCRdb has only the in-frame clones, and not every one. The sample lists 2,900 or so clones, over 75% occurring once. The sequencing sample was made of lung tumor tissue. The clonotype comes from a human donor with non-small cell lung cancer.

CDR3 protein: CASSLSIGSPHLEQYF. In nucleotides, the CDR3 is TGTGCCAGCAGTTTATCGATCGGGTCCCCTCACTTGGAGCAGTACTTC. V and J are TRBV27 and TRBJ2-7; D unresolved. CDR3 length equals 16 residues. Trimming left V 0 bases short and J 7 bases short, with 19 bases between. The germline gives CDR1 MNHEY, CDR2 SMNVEV (reference sequence).